The clone carrying this T cell receptor (beta chain) showed up just a few times. Its specificity is unknown. The data were taken from a study of blood T cells in healthy people across ages. Study-wide context: The template switching approach captured approximately one barcoded beta molecule for every two T cells. Overall study results and limits: Age brought a roughly linear fall in TCR beta diversity measured per million T cells.

At least 6 micrograms of total RNA were extracted per sample. Germline CDR1 reads SGHRS; CDR2 reads YFSETQ. V was pared by 1 base and J by 0 bases, with 10 bases between. This CDR3 is 15 amino acids long. A second roughly 6 to 12 cycle PCR used barcoded and J-beta primers. A template-switch adaptor with 12 random nucleotides tagged each cDNA molecule. One entry per CDR3 protein results from TCRdb running MiXCR on the 5' RACE reads. The data contain 540,000 or so distinct CDR3 sequences, roughly a quarter of them seen just once; the ten biggest clones take up roughly 20%. The clonotype comes from a woman between 65 and 79 years old in good health. Material: blood. The genes are TRBV5-1 and TRBJ1-1; no clear D. CDR3 sequence: CASSLIPQLNTEAFF. The CDR3 DNA follows: TGCGCCAGCAGCTTGATTCCGCAATTGAACACTGAAGCTTTCTTT.